This TCR beta chain was retrieved from a study of T cell changes during pregnancy in multiple sclerosis (dated by TCRdb to about 2019). About the investigation overall: The study examined how the T cell repertoire changed over the course of pregnancy in women with multiple sclerosis.

Remarks on this clone: Its antigen remains undetermined. The record has no base qualities; no much larger clone is one base away.

CDR1 SEHNR and CDR2 FQNEAQ are derived from the germline V gene (reference sequence). Reading from cysteine to phenylalanine, the CDR3 counts 16 amino acids. CDR3 DNA only is kept here, 48 bases in frame from base 1. V is cut back by 5 bases and J by 1 base, with 8 bases in the junction unmatched. Preparation of the library involved the immunoSEQ multiplex PCR assay. The clones in this table, taken by TCRdb from immuneACCESS, are in-frame only. Not every clone is retained; where verified, under half of the shortfall comes from an unresolved V gene, and the cause of the rest is unknown. The sample profile shows tens of thousands of clones; approximately 92% of them were found once. The top ten clones comprise 2.8% of the sample.

Sequencing was performed on peripheral blood, taken in the third trimester of pregnancy. The TCR comes from a female donor in good health, enrolled as a control in a pregnancy study. The receptor chain draws on TRBV7-9 and TRBJ2-1, with 7 central nucleotides matching TRBD1. The nucleotide sequence reads TGTGCCAGCAGCCTCCAAACAGGGGTTTCCTACAATGAGCAGTTCTTC. Its coded protein is CASSLQTGVSYNEQFF.